Sequencing of this T cell receptor beta chain was carried out in a study of identical twins listed by TCRdb under 2016. The study in broad terms: TCR alpha and beta repertoires from monozygotic twins, unrelated adults of various ages and cord blood were deep-sequenced to test whether fetal clonotypes persist. Replicate twin experiments were performed at different times using different library preparation protocols to rule out contamination. Paper-wide results and their limitations: Because the same donors could not be followed over many years, the conclusions relied on cross-sectional statistical analysis. Abundant cord blood beta clonotypes had fewer insertions, young adult naive repertoires showed a similar but weaker trend, and memory repertoires showed no such trend. Compared with coincidental sharing between unrelated individuals, an excess of low generation-probability sequences was observed among out-of-frame TCR alpha sequences shared between twins. Recombination models systematically underestimated out-of-frame TCR alpha sharing in monozygotic twins but agreed with sharing between unrelated individuals. Excess twin sharing in beta out-of-frame sequences was weaker because fewer shared sequences lowered the signal-to-noise ratio. Invariant T cells such as MAIT and iNKT could partly confound zero-insertion analyses, though diverse VJ usage argued against this for most clonotypes.

In this sample, this clonotype turned up a few times. It has no known antigen specificity. Nothing much larger sits one base from this clone, and base qualities are not available. Every donor was a healthy Caucasian. Miltenyi CD45RO+ enrichment and human naive T-cell isolation kits were used to isolate memory (CD45RO+) and naive T cells from PBMC. Receptor amplification or capture employed 5' RACE. Sequenced using an Illumina HiSeq 2000. A universal primer binding site was added through template switching, and the final cDNA carried a unique molecular identifier so that TCR cDNA molecules could be counted accurately. Specific primers in the conserved constant-segment region were used to synthesize first-strand cDNA for TCR alpha and beta chains. Each cDNA library was double barcoded, with a SMART-Mk sample barcode plus Illumina barcodes, to control for contamination. TruSeq adapter sequences and Illumina sample barcodes were added in two successive PCR steps. The TCR alpha and beta cDNA libraries were sequenced on the Illumina HiSeq platform using custom primers. On the study's bioinformatics: MiGEC was used to process raw reads and extract unique molecular identifiers, and MiXCR was used to find CDR3 positions. For each individual, recombination models were inferred using an EM algorithm with the repgenHMM and IGoR tools. Shared clonotype analysis was performed with the tcR package in R, normalizing sharing by the product of cloneset sizes. Out-of-frame nonproductive sequences were analyzed to study raw recombination free of thymic and clonal selection effects. The raw public data were reprocessed by TCRdb itself: fastp quality trimming at Q25, MiXCR clonotype calling, in-frame beta chains only. Every entry covers one CDR3 protein and lists the most common genes and DNA from its rows. The V and J calls and clone size come from TCRdb's table, not from the authors' own analysis. The sample profile shows around 220,000 distinct CDR3 sequences; 11% to 15% of them were found once. The ten biggest clones cover 8.8% of the sample.

This receptor was obtained from a woman under 30 in good health. Sequencing input: memory (CD45RO+) T cells sorted from blood. According to the study, the label for this sample's cell subset or site signals: CD45RO+ enriched T cells.

The DNA is TGTGCCAGCAGCTACGTCGCCGTGGGGGCCGGGGAGCTGTTTTTT. The encoded protein is CASSYVAVGAGELFF. The chain uses TRBV6-5 and TRBJ2-2; the D call is possibly TRBD1 or TRBD2, each sharing 5 bases. The germline V gene yields MNHEY for CDR1 and SVGAGI for CDR2. Counted from cysteine to phenylalanine, this CDR3 has 15 amino acids. This entry keeps only the CDR3 DNA: 45 bases, framed from base 1. V is clipped by 6 bases and J by 6 bases, and the sequence between their germline boundaries is 17 bases long.